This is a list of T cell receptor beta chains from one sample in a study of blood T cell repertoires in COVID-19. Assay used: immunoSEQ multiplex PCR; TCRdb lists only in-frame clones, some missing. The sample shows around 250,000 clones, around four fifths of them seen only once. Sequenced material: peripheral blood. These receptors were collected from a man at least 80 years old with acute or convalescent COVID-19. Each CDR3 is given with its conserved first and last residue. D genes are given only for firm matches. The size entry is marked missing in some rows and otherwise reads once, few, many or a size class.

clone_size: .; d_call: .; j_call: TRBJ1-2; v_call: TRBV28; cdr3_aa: CASAENINYGYTF; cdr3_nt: TGTGCCAGCGCTGAGAATATAAACTATGGCTACACCTTC
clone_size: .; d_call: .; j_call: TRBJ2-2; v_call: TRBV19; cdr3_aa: CASSAGELFF; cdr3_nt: TGTGCCAGCAGCGCCGGGGAGCTGTTTTTT
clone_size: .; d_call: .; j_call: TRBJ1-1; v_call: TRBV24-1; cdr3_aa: CATSDPSVLGGWKAFF; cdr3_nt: TGTGCCACCAGTGACCCTAGCGTCCTTGGGGGTTGGAAAGCTTTCTTT
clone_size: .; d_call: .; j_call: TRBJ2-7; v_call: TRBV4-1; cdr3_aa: CASSLTDGSSYEQYF; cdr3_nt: TGCGCCAGCAGCTTGACTGATGGGAGCTCCTACGAGCAGTACTTC
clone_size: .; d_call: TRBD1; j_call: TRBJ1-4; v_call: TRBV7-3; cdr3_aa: CASSPGTGFNEKLFF; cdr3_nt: TGTGCCAGCAGCCCCGGGACAGGGTTTAATGAAAAACTGTTTTTT
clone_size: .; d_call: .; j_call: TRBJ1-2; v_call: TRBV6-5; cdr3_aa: CASSRNRDNYGYTF; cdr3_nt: TGTGCCAGCAGCCGAAACAGGGATAACTATGGCTACACCTTC
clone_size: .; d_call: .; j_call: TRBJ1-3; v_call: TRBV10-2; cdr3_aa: CASGLGNSGNTIYF; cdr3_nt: TGCGCCAGTGGGCTGGGTAACTCTGGAAACACCATATATTTT
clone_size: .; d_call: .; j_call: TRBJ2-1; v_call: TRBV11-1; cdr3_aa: CASSPGQYNEQFF; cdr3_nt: TGTGCCAGCAGCCCTGGACAGTACAATGAGCAGTTCTTC
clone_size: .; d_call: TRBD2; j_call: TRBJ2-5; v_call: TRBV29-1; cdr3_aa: CSAELAGGLETQYF; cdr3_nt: TGCAGCGCAGAACTAGCGGGGGGGTTAGAGACCCAGTACTTC
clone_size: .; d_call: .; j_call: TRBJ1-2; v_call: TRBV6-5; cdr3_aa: CASRPPRSNYGYTF; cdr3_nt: TGTGCCAGCAGACCCCCCCGAAGCAACTATGGCTACACCTTC
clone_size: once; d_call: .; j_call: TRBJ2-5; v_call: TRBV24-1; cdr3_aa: CATSEGARIQETQYF; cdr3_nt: TGTGCCACCAGTGAGGGCGCCCGGATACAAGAGACCCAGTACTTC
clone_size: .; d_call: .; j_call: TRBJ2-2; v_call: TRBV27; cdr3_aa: CASSLAGLGGELFF; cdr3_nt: TGTGCCAGCAGTTTAGCGGGCTTGGGCGGGGAGCTGTTTTTT
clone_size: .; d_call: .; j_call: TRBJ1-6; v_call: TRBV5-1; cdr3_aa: CASRRENYNSPLHF; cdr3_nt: TGCGCCAGCCGAAGGGAGAACTATAATTCACCCCTCCACTTT
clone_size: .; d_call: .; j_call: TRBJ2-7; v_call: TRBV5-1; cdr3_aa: CASSFQGGYEQYF; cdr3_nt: TGCGCCAGCAGCTTCCAGGGGGGCTACGAGCAGTACTTC
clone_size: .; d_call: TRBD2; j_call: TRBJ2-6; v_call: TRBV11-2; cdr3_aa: CASSRGVSGANVLTF; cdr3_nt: TGTGCCAGCAGCCGGGGGGTTTCTGGGGCCAACGTCCTGACTTTC
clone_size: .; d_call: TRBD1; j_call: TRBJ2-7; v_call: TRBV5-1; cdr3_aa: CASSFPGQGGYEQYF; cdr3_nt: TGCGCCAGCAGCTTCCCGGGACAGGGGGGTTACGAGCAGTACTTC
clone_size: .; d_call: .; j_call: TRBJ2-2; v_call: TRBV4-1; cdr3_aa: CASSQGGRGTGELFF; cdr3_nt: TGCGCCAGCAGCCAAGGTGGGAGAGGGACCGGGGAGCTGTTTTTT
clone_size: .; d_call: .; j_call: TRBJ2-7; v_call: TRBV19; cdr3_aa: CASMRAPMDEQYF; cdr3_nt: TGTGCCAGTATGCGGGCACCGATGGACGAGCAGTACTTC
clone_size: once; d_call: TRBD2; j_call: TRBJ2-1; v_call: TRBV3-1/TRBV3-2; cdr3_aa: CASSHGLAGEPYNEQFF; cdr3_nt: TGTGCCAGCAGCCACGGACTAGCGGGAGAACCATACAATGAGCAGTTCTTC
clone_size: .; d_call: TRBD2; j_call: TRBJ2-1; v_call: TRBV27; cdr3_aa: CASSSSGEGYNEQFF; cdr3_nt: TGTGCCAGCAGTTCCAGCGGGGAGGGCTACAATGAGCAGTTCTTC
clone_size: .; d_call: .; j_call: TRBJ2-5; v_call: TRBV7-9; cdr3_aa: CASSFAPSGETQYF; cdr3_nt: TGTGCCAGCAGCTTCGCGCCAAGCGGGGAGACCCAGTACTTC
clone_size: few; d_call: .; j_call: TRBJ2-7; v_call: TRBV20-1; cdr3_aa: CSAQTGYEQYF; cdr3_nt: TGCAGTGCACAAACAGGGTACGAACAGTACTTC
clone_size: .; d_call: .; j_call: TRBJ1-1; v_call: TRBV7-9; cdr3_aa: CASSSSRVGTEAFF; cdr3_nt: TGTGCCAGCAGCTCCTCGAGGGTGGGCACTGAAGCTTTCTTT
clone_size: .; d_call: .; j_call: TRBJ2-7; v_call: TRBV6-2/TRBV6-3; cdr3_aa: CASSYEGWRSGVRYEQYF; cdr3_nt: TGTGCCAGCAGTTACGAGGGTTGGAGATCAGGGGTGAGGTACGAGCAGTACTTC
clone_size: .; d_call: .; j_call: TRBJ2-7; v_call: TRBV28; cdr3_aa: CASATPGEQYF; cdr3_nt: TGTGCCAGCGCGACCCCGGGCGAGCAGTACTTC
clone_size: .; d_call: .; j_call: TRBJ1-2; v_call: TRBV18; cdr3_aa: CASSPRLDYGYTF; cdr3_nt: TGTGCCAGCTCACCAAGACTTGACTATGGCTACACCTTC
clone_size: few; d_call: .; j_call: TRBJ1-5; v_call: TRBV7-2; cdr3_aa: CASSLLPRDQPQHF; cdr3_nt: TGTGCCAGCAGCTTACTTCCCCGCGATCAGCCCCAGCATTTT
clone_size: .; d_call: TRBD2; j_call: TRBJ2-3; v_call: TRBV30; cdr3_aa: CAWSGGTNSRGDTQYF; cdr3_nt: TGTGCCTGGAGCGGCGGGACTAATTCCCGAGGAGATACGCAGTATTTT
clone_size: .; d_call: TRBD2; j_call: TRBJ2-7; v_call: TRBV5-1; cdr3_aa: CASSLVGGGANEQYF; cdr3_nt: TGCGCCAGCAGCTTGGTAGGCGGGGGGGCAAACGAGCAGTACTTC
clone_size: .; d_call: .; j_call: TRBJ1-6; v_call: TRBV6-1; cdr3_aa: CASSDQPEYGNSPLHF; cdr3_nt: TGTGCCAGCAGTGATCAACCTGAATACGGTAATTCACCCCTCCACTTT
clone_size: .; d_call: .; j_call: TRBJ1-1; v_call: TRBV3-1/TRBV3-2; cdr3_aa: CASSHSAPGHTEAFF; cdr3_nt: TGTGCCAGCAGCCATTCTGCCCCAGGCCACACTGAAGCTTTCTTT
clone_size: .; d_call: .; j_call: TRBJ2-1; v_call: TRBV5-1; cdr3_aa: CASSLSGGYNEQFF; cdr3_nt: TGCGCCAGCAGCTTGTCAGGCGGGTACAATGAGCAGTTCTTC
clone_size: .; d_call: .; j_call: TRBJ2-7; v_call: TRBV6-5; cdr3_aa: CASSTRGSGEQYF; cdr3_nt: TGTGCCAGCAGTACTCGGGGAAGTGGCGAGCAGTACTTC
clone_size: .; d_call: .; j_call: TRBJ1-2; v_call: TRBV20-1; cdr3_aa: CSASTGTPNGYTF; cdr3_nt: TGCAGTGCTAGTACCGGGACACCCAATGGCTACACCTTC
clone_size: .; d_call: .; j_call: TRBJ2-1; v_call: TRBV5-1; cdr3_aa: CASSLVRGYEQFF; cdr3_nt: TGCGCCAGCAGCTTAGTACGGGGGTATGAGCAGTTCTTC
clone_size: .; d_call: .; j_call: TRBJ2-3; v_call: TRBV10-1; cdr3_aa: CASSGPRTVDTQYF; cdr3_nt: TGCGCCAGCAGTGGCCCCCGGACAGTGGATACGCAGTATTTT